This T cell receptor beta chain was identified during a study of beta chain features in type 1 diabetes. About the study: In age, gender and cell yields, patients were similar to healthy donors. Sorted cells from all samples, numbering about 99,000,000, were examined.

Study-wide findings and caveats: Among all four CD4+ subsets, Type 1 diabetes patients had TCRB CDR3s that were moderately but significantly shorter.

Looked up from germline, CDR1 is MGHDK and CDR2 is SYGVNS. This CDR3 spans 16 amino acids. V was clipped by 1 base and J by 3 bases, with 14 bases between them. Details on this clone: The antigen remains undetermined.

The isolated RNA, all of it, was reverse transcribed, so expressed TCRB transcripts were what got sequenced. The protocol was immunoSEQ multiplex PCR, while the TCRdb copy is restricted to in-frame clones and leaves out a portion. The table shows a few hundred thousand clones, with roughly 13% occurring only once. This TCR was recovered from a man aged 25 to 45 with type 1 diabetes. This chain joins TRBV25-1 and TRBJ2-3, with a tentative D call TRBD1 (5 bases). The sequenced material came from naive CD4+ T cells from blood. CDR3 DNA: TGTGCCAGCAGTGAATCCCCAGGGCCAGGGACAGATACGCAGTATTTT. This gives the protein CASSESPGPGTDTQYF.